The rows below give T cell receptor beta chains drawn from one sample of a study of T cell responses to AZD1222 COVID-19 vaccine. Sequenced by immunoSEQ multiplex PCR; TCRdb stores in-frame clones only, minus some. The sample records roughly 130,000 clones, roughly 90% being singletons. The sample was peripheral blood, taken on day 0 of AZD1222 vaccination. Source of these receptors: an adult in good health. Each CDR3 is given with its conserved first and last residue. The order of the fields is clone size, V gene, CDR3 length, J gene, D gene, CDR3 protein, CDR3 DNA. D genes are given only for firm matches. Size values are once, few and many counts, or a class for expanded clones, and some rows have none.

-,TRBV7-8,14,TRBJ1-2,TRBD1,CASSPRTGMNGYTF,TGTGCCAGCAGCCCGCGGACAGGGATGAATGGCTACACCTTC
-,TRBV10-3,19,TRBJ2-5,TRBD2,CAISESVRTSGRGQETQYF,TGTGCCATCAGTGAGTCGGTTCGGACTAGCGGGAGAGGCCAAGAGACCCAGTACTTC
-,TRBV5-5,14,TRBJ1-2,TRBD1,CASSPRDRGYGHTF,TGTGCCAGCAGCCCCCGGGACAGGGGGTATGGCCACACCTTC
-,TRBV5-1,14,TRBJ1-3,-,CASTLDMPGNTIYF,TGCGCCAGCACTTTGGACATGCCCGGAAACACCATATATTTT
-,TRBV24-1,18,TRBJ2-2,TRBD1,CATSDNSGQGGHTGELFF,TGTGCCACCAGTGACAACTCCGGACAGGGTGGGCACACCGGGGAGCTGTTTTTT
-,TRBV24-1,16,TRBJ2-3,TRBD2,CATSEPSGRAGDTQYF,TGTGCCACCAGTGAACCTAGCGGGAGGGCCGGGGATACGCAGTATTTT
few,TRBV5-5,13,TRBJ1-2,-,CASSYSLDYGYTF,TGTGCCAGCAGCTATTCACTTGACTATGGCTACACCTTC
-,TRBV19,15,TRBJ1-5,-,CASSAQGIGNQPQHF,TGTGCCAGTAGTGCGCAGGGGATTGGCAATCAGCCCCAGCATTTT
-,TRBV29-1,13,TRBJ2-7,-,CSVDSLTGSEQYF,TGCAGCGTTGATAGCCTTACAGGGAGCGAGCAGTACTTC
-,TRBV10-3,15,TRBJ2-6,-,CAISPSTSGANVLTF,TGTGCCATCAGCCCCTCCACGTCTGGGGCCAACGTCCTGACTTTC
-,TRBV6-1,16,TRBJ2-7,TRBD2,CASSDLAGGSSYEQYF,TGTGCCAGCAGTGACCTAGCGGGAGGGTCCTCCTACGAGCAGTACTTC
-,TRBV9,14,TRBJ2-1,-,CASSVGPGANEQFF,TGTGCCAGCAGCGTAGGACCGGGAGCCAATGAGCAGTTCTTC
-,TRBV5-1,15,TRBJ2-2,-,CASSPREGSAGELFF,TGCGCCAGCAGCCCCAGGGAAGGGAGCGCCGGGGAGCTGTTTTTT
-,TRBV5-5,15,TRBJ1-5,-,CASSPRGASNQPQHF,TGTGCCAGCAGCCCGAGGGGGGCCAGCAATCAGCCCCAGCATTTT
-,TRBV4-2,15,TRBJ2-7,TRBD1,CASSQDLGQGYEQYF,TGTGCCAGCAGCCAAGATCTGGGACAGGGATACGAGCAGTACTTC
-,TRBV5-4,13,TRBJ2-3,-,CASSFRGEDTQYF,TGTGCCAGCAGCTTTAGGGGGGAAGATACGCAGTATTTT
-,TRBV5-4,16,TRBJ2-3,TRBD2,CASSARLAGTTDTQYF,TGTGCCAGCAGCGCACGACTAGCGGGGACCACAGATACGCAGTATTTT
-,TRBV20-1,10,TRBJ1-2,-,CSAKGYGYTF,TGCAGTGCTAAAGGTTATGGCTACACCTTC
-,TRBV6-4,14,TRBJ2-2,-,CASSEGDGTGELFF,TGTGCCAGCAGTGAAGGCGACGGCACCGGGGAGCTGTTTTTT
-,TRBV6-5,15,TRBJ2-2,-,CASRRWVSSTGELFF,TGTGCCAGCAGGAGGTGGGTTAGCAGCACCGGGGAGCTGTTTTTT
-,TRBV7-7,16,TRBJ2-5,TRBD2,CASSPGGLAGEETQYF,TGTGCCAGCAGTCCAGGGGGACTAGCGGGGGAAGAGACCCAGTACTTC
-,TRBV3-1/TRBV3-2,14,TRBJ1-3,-,CASSPTFAGNTIYF,TGTGCCAGCAGCCCGACATTTGCTGGAAACACCATATATTTT
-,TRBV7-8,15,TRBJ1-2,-,CASSPRARTPRGYTF,TGTGCCAGCAGCCCGCGGGCCAGGACCCCCCGGGGCTACACCTTC
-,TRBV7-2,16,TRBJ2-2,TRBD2,CASILIAGLGTGELFF,TGTGCCAGCATCCTAATCGCGGGACTAGGCACCGGGGAGCTGTTTTTT
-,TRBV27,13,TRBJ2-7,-,CASRTGLWEEQYF,TGTGCCAGCAGAACAGGGTTGTGGGAAGAGCAGTACTTC
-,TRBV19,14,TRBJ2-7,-,CASSIAGEVSEQYF,TGTGCCAGTAGTATAGCGGGAGAAGTCTCCGAGCAGTACTTC
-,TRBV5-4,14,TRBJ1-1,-,CASNQSPMGTEAFF,TGTGCCAGCAACCAATCCCCTATGGGCACTGAAGCTTTCTTT
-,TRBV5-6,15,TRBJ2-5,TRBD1,CASSLVDRDGETQYF,TGTGCCAGCAGCTTGGTAGACAGGGATGGAGAGACCCAGTACTTC
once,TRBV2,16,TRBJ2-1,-,CASSSWTAPSYNEQFF,TGTGCCAGCAGTTCTTGGACAGCCCCCTCCTACAATGAGCAGTTCTTC